These 20 T cell receptor beta chains were all obtained from the same sample, sequenced in a study of shared clonotypes between healthy human individuals. Here immunoSEQ multiplex PCR was the method, and the copy in TCRdb shows in-frame clones only, minus some. The table has about 600,000 clones, around 80% seen once. The sequencing input was PBMCs. These receptors were collected from a woman between 40 and 50 years old in good health. Some clones in this sample may be carry-over from other donors' samples.

The CDR3 here is CAWTGGLYGYTF. DNA for the CDR3: TGTGCCTGGACTGGGGGACTCTATGGCTACACCTTC. This rearrangement joins TRBV30 to TRBJ1-2; perhaps TRBD1 as D (5 bases). The V gene lost 4 bases and the J gene lost 4 bases, with 10 bases spanning the gap. The CDR3 contains 12 residues. Germline V gene sequence: CDR1 GTSNPN, CDR2 SVGIG (reference sequence).

The genes are TRBV28 and TRBJ2-2, with TRBD2 matching 8 bases. The CDR3 has 16 residues. Trimming took 7 bases from V and 1 from J; bases not matched to a gene: 8. Germline values: CDR1 MDHEN, CDR2 SYDVKM. The CDR3 region is CASTDRGGRNTGELFF. CDR3 DNA: TGTGCCAGCACCGACCGGGGGGGCCGGAACACCGGGGAGCTGTTTTTT.

V usage is TRBV5-1 and J usage is TRBJ1-1; perhaps TRBD1 as D (5 bases). CDR1 is SGHRS and CDR2 is YFSETQ in the germline V gene. The CDR3 extends over 13 amino acids. V dropped 2 bases and J dropped 1 base, with 6 bases sitting between them. This CDR3 is CASSFRGNTEAFF. The DNA for the CDR3 is TGCGCCAGCAGCTTTAGGGGGAACACTGAAGCTTTCTTT.

The rearrangement uses TRBV5-6 and TRBJ2-1; D is undetermined. Trimming cost V 3 bases and J 15 bases, with 10 bases left between them. The CDR3 length is 10 residues. The germline V gene has CDR1 SGHDT and CDR2 YYEEEE. For the CDR3, the DNA is TGTGCCAGCAGCTCGGATGGAGCGTTCTTC. Protein product: CASSSDGAFF.

The chain recombines TRBV5-1 with TRBJ2-5; no definite D call. Germline CDR1 is SGHRS and CDR2 is YFSETQ. The CDR3 totals 14 residues. V was trimmed by 2 bases and J by 1 base, leaving 9 bases between them. CDR3 protein: CASSLQLTQETQYF. The CDR3 DNA follows: TGCGCCAGCAGCTTACAACTTACCCAAGAGACCCAGTACTTC.

J is TRBJ2-7 and V is TRBV5-5; no firm D call. The CDR3 is 12 residues long. CDR1 and CDR2 from the germline V gene are SGHKS and YYEKEE (reference sequence). Trimming pared 1 base from V and 2 bases from J, leaving 4 bases between. In DNA, the CDR3 is TGTGCCAGCAGCTTGACGACCTACGAGCAGTACTTC. Translated: CASSLTTYEQYF.

This chain links TRBV7-9 with TRBJ1-2, with D perhaps matching TRBD1 (5 bases). V lost 1 base and J 6 bases, leaving 9 bases between the germline ends. Looked up from germline, CDR1 is SEHNR and CDR2 is FQNEAQ (reference sequence). CDR3 size: 13 residues. In nucleotides, the CDR3 is TGTGCCAGCAGCTTAGGAAGGGGCCATGGCTACACCTTC. It translates to CASSLGRGHGYTF. The full variable domain, rest sourced from reference TRBV7-9 and TRBJ1-2, is DTGVSQNPRHKITKRGQNVTFRCDPISEHNRLYWYRQTLGQGPEFLTYFQNEAQLEKSRLLSDRFSAERPKGSFSTLEIQRTEQGDSAMYLCASSLGRGHGYTFGSGTRLTVV.

The chain recombines TRBV30 with TRBJ1-2, with a tentative D call TRBD1 (5 bases). The V gene's germline CDR1 is GTSNPN and CDR2 SVGIG (reference sequence). The germline V and J ends were trimmed by 1 base and 4 bases, with 19 bases remaining between them. The CDR3 is made up of 16 amino acids. DNA for the CDR3: TGTGCCTGGAGTGACCCGGGCCGACGGCAGGGCTATGGCTACACCTTC. This encodes CAWSDPGRRQGYGYTF.

This clone was counted a few times. This chain uses TRBV7-9 with TRBJ2-2; D may be TRBD1 (6 bases). The CDR3 covers 15 residues. V was trimmed by 1 base and J by 0 bases, leaving 6 bases between them. Per germline, CDR1 SEHNR and CDR2 FQNEAQ (reference sequence). CDR3 loop: CASSLGQANTGELFF. The CDR3 nucleotides read TGTGCCAGCAGCTTAGGACAGGCGAACACCGGGGAGCTGTTTTTT.

This clone was seen more than once but under ten times. A junction boundary mismatches the germline segment, possibly from a read error. The V and J genes are TRBV6-6 and TRBJ1-2; 8 bases fit TRBD1. Germline V gene lookup returns CDR1 MNHNY and CDR2 SVGAGI (reference sequence). This CDR3 has 14 residues. CDR3 in amino acids: CASSLQGDQYGHTF. CDR3 DNA: TGTGCCAGCTCATTACAGGGGGACCAATATGGCCACACCTTC.

V gene TRBV7-9 combines with J gene TRBJ2-3; a possible D gene is TRBD2 (6 bases). Germline-derived CDR1 and CDR2 are SEHNR and FQNEAQ (reference sequence). The CDR3 is made up of 13 amino acids. V dropped 2 bases and J dropped 4 bases, with 7 bases sitting between them. The CDR3 coding sequence is TGTGCCAGCAGCTTATCGGGGGCAGATACGCAGTATTTT. The encoded protein is CASSLSGADTQYF.

This clone has more than one count but fewer than ten. The chain has TRBV6-1 and TRBJ1-5; D not resolved. The germline V and J ends were trimmed by 5 bases and 4 bases, with 9 bases remaining between them. The CDR3 contains 13 residues. The germline V gene has CDR1 MNHNS and CDR2 SASEGT. The CDR3 loop reads CASSLETNQPQHF. The CDR3 region has the DNA TGTGCCAGCAGTTTGGAAACTAATCAGCCCCAGCATTTT.

The V and J genes are TRBV10-2 and TRBJ2-3, with D possibly being TRBD1 (6 bases). The CDR3 totals 15 residues. The germline V and J ends were trimmed by 7 bases and 0 bases, with 14 bases remaining between them. Germline V gene data show CDR1 as WSHSY and CDR2 as SAAADI. The CDR3 DNA is TGCGCCAGCATAAACAGGGAGCCAAGCACAGATACGCAGTATTTT. Its translation is CASINREPSTDTQYF.

This clone is a singleton in its sample. The chain carries TRBV10-2 and TRBJ1-3, with D perhaps TRBD1 (5 bases). V gave up 7 bases and J gave up 4 bases, with 20 bases separating them. The CDR3 has 16 residues. Germline V gene sequence: CDR1 WSHSY, CDR2 SAAADI. The CDR3 nucleotides are TGCGCCAGCAATCCCTCCGGGGGAGGCTACGGAAACACCATATATTTT. Translated: CASNPSGGGYGNTIYF.

A single count supports this clone. The V gene is TRBV2, the J gene TRBJ2-3; 10 nucleotides line up with TRBD1. CDR3 size: 16 residues. Germline lookup yields CDR1 SNHLY and CDR2 FYNNEI. The trim removed 4 bases at V and 0 bases at J, leaving 4 bases unmatched. CDR3 protein: CASSGGQGSSTDTQYF. The CDR3 nucleotides read TGTGCCAGCAGTGGGGGACAGGGGTCTAGCACAGATACGCAGTATTTT. Based on the CDR3 plus reference TRBV2 and TRBJ2-3, the full variable domain is EPEVTQTPSHQVTQMGQEVILRCVPISNHLYFYWYRQILGQKVEFLVSFYNNEISEKSEIFDDQFSVERPDGSNFTLKIRSTKLEDSAMYFCASSGGQGSSTDTQYFGPGTRLTVL.

The chain couples TRBV4-1 to TRBJ2-7, with a possible D match to TRBD2 (6 bases). Germline V gene data show CDR1 as MGHRA and CDR2 as YSYEKL. This CDR3 comprises 15 residues. Trimming left V 1 base short and J 6 bases short, with 16 bases between. CDR3 amino acids: CASSQGLGGGGEQYF. In DNA form, the CDR3 reads TGCGCCAGCAGCCAAGGTTTGGGAGGAGGAGGCGAGCAGTACTTC.

The chain recombines TRBV28 with TRBJ1-5, with D unresolved. CDR1 MDHEN and CDR2 SYDVKM come from the germline V gene. CDR3 length: 11 residues. V lost 5 bases and J lost 4, with 3 bases in between. CDR3 DNA sequence: TGTGCCAGCAGTCAAAATCAGCCCCAGCATTTT. This encodes CASSQNQPQHF.

The chain is built from TRBV25-1 and TRBJ2-5; TRBD2 agrees at 9 bases. V lost 1 base, J lost 2 bases, and 8 bases stayed unmatched. Looked up from germline, CDR1 is MGHDK and CDR2 is SYGVNS. The CDR3 runs 17 residues. The CDR3 DNA reads as TGTGCCAGCAGTGAATTGGGACTAGCAGCCGAACAAGAGACCCAGTACTTC. Its protein product is CASSELGLAAEQETQYF.

This sequence joins TRBV15 and TRBJ1-3, with D uncertain. The CDR3 loop spans 13 amino acids. Germline assignment: CDR1 LNHNV and CDR2 YYDKDF (reference sequence). Trimming pared 6 bases from V and 4 bases from J, leaving 10 bases between. The CDR3 sequence: CATRLGRGNTIYF. The CDR3 nucleotides read TGTGCCACCAGGTTAGGGAGGGGAAACACCATATATTTT.

The chain has TRBV10-1 and TRBJ2-1, with 13 bases identical to TRBD2. Germline CDR1 WNHNN, CDR2 SYGVQD (reference sequence). The trim removed 3 bases at V and 12 bases at J, leaving 14 bases unmatched. The CDR3 is made up of 17 amino acids. The CDR3 here is CASSDPGLAGDSGRQFF. CDR3 DNA: TGCGCCAGCAGTGATCCTGGACTAGCGGGAGATAGCGGGAGGCAGTTCTTC.